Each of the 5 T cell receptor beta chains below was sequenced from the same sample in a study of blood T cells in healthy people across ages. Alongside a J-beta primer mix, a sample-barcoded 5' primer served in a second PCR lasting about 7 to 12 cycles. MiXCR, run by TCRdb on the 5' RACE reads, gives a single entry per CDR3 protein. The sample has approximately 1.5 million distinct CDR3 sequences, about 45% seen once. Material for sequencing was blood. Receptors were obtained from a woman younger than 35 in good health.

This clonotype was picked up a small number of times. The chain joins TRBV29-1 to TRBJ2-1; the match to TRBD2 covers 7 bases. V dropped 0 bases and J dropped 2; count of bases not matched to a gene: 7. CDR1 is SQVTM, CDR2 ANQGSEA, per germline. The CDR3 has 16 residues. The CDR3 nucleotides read TGCAGCGTTGAAGAAGTGCGGGGGAGGGCCTACAATGAGCAGTTCTTC. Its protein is CSVEEVRGRAYNEQFF.

The CDR3 bases are TGTGCCAGCAGTTTAGGGTTAGCGGCTACCTACGAGCAGTACTTC. It yields the protein CASSLGLAATYEQYF. The genes are TRBV12-3 or TRBV12-4 and TRBJ2-4; D is possibly TRBD2 (6 bases). The J call may not be correct, given that the DNA end is closer to TRBJ2-7. The CDR3 has 15 residues.

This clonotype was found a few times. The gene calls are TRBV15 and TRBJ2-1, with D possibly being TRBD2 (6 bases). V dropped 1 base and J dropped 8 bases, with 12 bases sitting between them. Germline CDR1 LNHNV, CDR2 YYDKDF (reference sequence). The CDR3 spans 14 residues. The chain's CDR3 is CATSRVGEAYEQFF. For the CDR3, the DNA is TGTGCCACCAGCAGAGTTGGGGAGGCCTATGAGCAGTTCTTC.

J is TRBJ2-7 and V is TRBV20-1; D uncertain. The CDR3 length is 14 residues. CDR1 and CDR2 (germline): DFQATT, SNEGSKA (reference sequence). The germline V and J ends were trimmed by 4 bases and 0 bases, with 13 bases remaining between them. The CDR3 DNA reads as TGCAGTGCTACAGGAACGGGTAGCTCCTACGAGCAGTACTTC. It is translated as CSATGTGSSYEQYF.

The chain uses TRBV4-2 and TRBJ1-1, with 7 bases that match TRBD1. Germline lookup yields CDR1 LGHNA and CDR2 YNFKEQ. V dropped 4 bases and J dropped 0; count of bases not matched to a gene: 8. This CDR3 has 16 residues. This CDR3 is CASSLLTGTMNTEAFF. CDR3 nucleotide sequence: TGTGCCAGCAGCCTGCTGACAGGGACCATGAACACTGAAGCTTTCTTT.